This T cell receptor (beta chain) was recorded in a study of blood T cell repertoires in COVID-19. Data came from immunoSEQ multiplex PCR; TCRdb stores just in-frame clones and leaves some out. This table holds hundreds of thousands of clones, around four fifths found once. V shed 3 bases and J 5 bases; nucleotides not matched to a gene: 6. The germline CDR1 and CDR2 sequences are GTSNPN and SVGIG (reference sequence). The CDR3 totals 14 residues. Material: peripheral blood. The chain is built from TRBV30 and TRBJ2-5; 10 bases are shared with TRBD2. This clonotype originated in a woman aged 80 or older with active or convalescent COVID-19. CDR3 loop: CAWSPGTSEETQYF. CDR3 nucleotide sequence: TGTGCCTGGAGCCCCGGGACTAGCGAGGAGACCCAGTACTTC.